The source of this T cell receptor beta chain is a study of spatial heterogeneity in lung cancer. On the study more broadly: A unique TCR and UMI combination showed up more than ten times in raw reads, on average.

TCR cDNA molecules each carried a unique molecular identifier. TCRdb called the 5' RACE reads again in MiXCR, with one record for every CDR3 protein. The table records 45,000 or so distinct CDR3 sequences, 6% to 9.5% of them present only once. V lost 1 base, J lost 7 bases, and 14 bases lay in between. CDR1 and CDR2 from the germline V gene are SGDLS and YYNGEE. The CDR3 is 14 residues long. This clonotype was recorded many times. What it binds is unknown. Time point noted: sample taken at primary tumor resection. Sequencing of whole RNA from tumor, nontumor lung or frozen PBMC involved no sorting. Study outcomes and limitations: Expanded tumor TCRs that were ubiquitous appeared in blood more at resection than follow-up.

The starting material was PBMCs, obtained at surgery. This chain joins TRBV9 and TRBJ1-1, with D possibly being TRBD1 (6 bases). This clonotype originated in a female donor with early-stage non-small cell lung cancer. CDR3 DNA: TGTGCCAGCAGCGTAAAAGGGGGGTGGGATGAAGCTTTCTTT. Amino acid sequence: CASSVKGGWDEAFF.